This T cell receptor beta chain was captured in a study of cytomegalovirus exposure and HLA in healthy donors. Broader study findings: HLA restriction was apparent for most CMV-associated TCR beta chains in a later analysis. Using a false discovery rate of 0.05, a later analysis showed that around 16,000 TCR beta sequences were associated with HLA alleles.

This PCR relied on a set of 60 Vbeta primers and 13 Jbeta primers. Clones were read by immunoSEQ multiplex PCR, and TCRdb kept only the in-frame ones, dropping some. Here the sample spans roughly 170,000 clones, roughly 84% being singletons. Trimming pared 4 bases from V and 1 base from J, leaving 16 bases between. The CDR3 has 16 residues. Germline CDR1 and CDR2: SEHNR and FQNEAQ (reference sequence). Details on this clone: Its matching antigen is unknown.

The chain has TRBV7-9 and TRBJ1-1, with D perhaps TRBD1 (5 bases). The sequence came from a man aged 25-45 years in good health and CMV-seronegative. Sequenced: PBMCs. CDR3 amino acids: CASSSPGAGTNTEAFF. Written as DNA, the CDR3 is TGTGCCAGCAGCTCCCCCGGGGCGGGGACGAACACTGAAGCTTTCTTT.